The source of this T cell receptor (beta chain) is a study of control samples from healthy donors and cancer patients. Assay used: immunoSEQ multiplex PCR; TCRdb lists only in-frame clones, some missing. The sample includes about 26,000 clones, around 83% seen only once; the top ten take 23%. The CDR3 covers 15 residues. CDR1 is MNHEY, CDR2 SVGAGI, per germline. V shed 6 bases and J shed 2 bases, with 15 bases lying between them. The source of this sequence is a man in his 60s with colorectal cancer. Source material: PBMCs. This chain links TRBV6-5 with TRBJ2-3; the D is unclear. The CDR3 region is CASSLELGFTDTQYF. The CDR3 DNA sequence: TGTGCCAGCAGCCTGGAATTGGGTTTCACAGATACGCAGTATTTT.